This TCR beta chain came from a study of blood T cell repertoires in COVID-19. Study in general: The cDNA or gDNA used as material had been derived from T cells, B-cell-depleted T cells, or PBMCs.

Under the authors' procedure: Amplified reference gene primers provided the basis for estimating nucleated cell counts. This table comes from immunoSEQ multiplex PCR, and its TCRdb copy is limited to in-frame clones, with some not included. V, J and clone size are taken as reported in that table, and D and trimming were inferred from the DNA itself. This repertoire shows around 250,000 clones, 90% found once; its top ten account for about 2.1%. V lost 3 bases and J 6 bases, leaving 17 bases between the germline ends. The germline V gene encodes CDR1 MGHRA and CDR2 YSYEKL. This CDR3 contains 15 residues. The Seattle patients joined while their infection was active and were tracked longitudinally afterward.

The clonotype comes from a woman in her fifties or sixties with COVID-19, enrolled during active disease. The rearrangement joins TRBV4-1 to TRBJ1-2; D is undetermined. The sample comprised peripheral blood. CDR3 in DNA: TGCGCCAGCAGCCACAGATTACACGCCGTAAATGGCTACACCTTC. Amino acids: CASSHRLHAVNGYTF.